The sample holds a few counts of the clone carrying this T cell receptor (beta chain). With 60 Vbeta and 13 Jbeta primers, the PCR was carried out. Clones were sequenced by immunoSEQ multiplex PCR, and TCRdb holds only the in-frame ones, with some missing. Altogether approximately 160,000 clones are present, around 68% being singletons, with the ten largest covering approximately 1.5%. Each of the donors was a healthy bone marrow donor. This sample was taken from a study of cytomegalovirus exposure and HLA in healthy donors. The CDR3 is 15 residues long. The V and J ends lost 5 bases and 5 bases, in that order; junction bases with no gene match: 6. CDR1 and CDR2 (germline): LNHDA, SQIVND (reference sequence).

This receptor was obtained from a man aged 45 to 65 in good health and CMV-seronegative. The chain uses TRBV19 and TRBJ1-4, with 9 bases fitting TRBD1. The sequenced sample consisted of PBMCs. The CDR3 nucleotides read TGTGCCAGTAGTCCCGGGACAGGGATAAATGAAAAACTGTTTTTT. Its protein product is CASSPGTGINEKLFF.